This T cell receptor (beta chain) was recorded in a study of blood T cell repertoires in COVID-19. Study context: Samples came from the United States, Italy and Spain, spanning acute and convalescent COVID-19. Sources were T cells, B-cell-depleted T cells, or PBMCs; the material itself was cDNA or gDNA.

A single count supports this clone. CDR1 is SGHAT, CDR2 FQNNGV, per germline. Trimming cost V 7 bases and J 6 bases, with 18 bases left between them. The CDR3 has 14 amino acids. Per the study methods: Amplification of reference gene primers was used by the study to estimate nucleated cell counts. Repertoires were generated with immunoSEQ multiplex PCR, while TCRdb's copy carries only in-frame clones and drops some. D and trimming were read from the DNA, whereas the V and J calls and clone size are those reported in that table. The repertoire holds 95,000 to 150,000 clones, with approximately 80% as singletons.

This rearrangement joins TRBV11-2 to TRBJ1-1, with a possible D match to TRBD1 (5 bases). The sequenced material came from peripheral blood. The source of this sequence is a human donor in a cohort sampled during active COVID-19. DNA of the CDR3: TGTGCCAGCACCTCGGGGGGGATGGTAGCTGAAGCTTTCTTT. Translating gives CASTSGGMVAEAFF.